The 22 T cell receptor beta chains given below trace back to one sample, sequenced in a study of patients and donors after allogeneic stem cell transplantation (dated by TCRdb to 2020 to 2021). The library was prepared using RT-PCR. For sequencing, a NextSeq 550 was employed. TCRdb's own reprocessing of the public reads used fastp at Q25 and MiXCR and kept productive beta chains. Entries that share a CDR3 protein sequence are merged under the most common genes and DNA. Across this sample there are roughly 150,000 distinct CDR3 sequences, with approximately 22% seen only once. The ten largest account for around 26% of the sample. Sequences were obtained from blood, either unsorted or a sorted T cell fraction (not recorded which). The receptors derive from a human donor who was either an allogeneic HSCT recipient or a stem cell or donor lymphocyte infusion donor (not recorded which). It is not recorded whose cells these are; they may come from a transplant donor.

This clonotype was counted a few times. This chain connects TRBV14 to TRBJ1-4, with D tentatively TRBD1 (6 bases). CDR1 and CDR2 (germline): SGHDN, FVKESK. Trimming stripped 1 base from V and 8 bases from J, with 17 bases between. CDR3 length equals 16 residues. Here the CDR3 DNA reads TGTGCCAGCAGCCAAGCCACACAGGGTATAGGCGAAAAACTGTTTTTT. This gives the protein CASSQATQGIGEKLFF.

Only a few counts were recorded for this clonotype. The V call is TRBV12-3 or TRBV12-4, the J call TRBJ1-2, with 9 bases matching TRBD1. CDR3 length: 13 residues. V gave up 5 bases and J gave up 8 bases; unmatched junction bases: 6. The CDR3 sequence: CASSRQGERGYTF. The CDR3 DNA is TGTGCCAGCAGTCGACAGGGGGAGAGAGGCTACACCTTC.

The chain is built from TRBV5-1 and TRBJ1-2, with 7 bases lining up with TRBD1. Per germline, CDR1 SGHRS and CDR2 YFSETQ. The CDR3 loop spans 14 amino acids. V shed 4 bases, J shed 5 bases, and the junction held 8 bases outside the gene matches. CDR3 nucleotides: TGCGCCAGCAGCGCTAAAGACAGGGAATATGGCTACACCTTC. It yields the protein CASSAKDREYGYTF.

This clonotype has more than one count but fewer than ten. The rearrangement joins TRBV7-8 to TRBJ1-5, with TRBD1 matching over 7 bases. The CDR3 covers 14 residues. Germline CDR1 SGHVS, CDR2 FQNEAQ. The V segment lost 5 bases and the J segment 4 bases; nucleotides outside the gene matches: 5. Here the CDR3 reads CASSGRDSNQPQHF. The CDR3 region has the DNA TGTGCCAGCAGCGGCCGGGACAGTAATCAGCCCCAGCATTTT.

In its sample, this clonotype was seen many times. The genes are TRBV10-3 and TRBJ1-1, with 9 bases that match TRBD1. This CDR3 region has 13 residues. Germline CDR1 reads ENHRY; CDR2 reads SYGVKD. V was clipped by 8 bases and J by 5 bases; unmatched bases: 6. The DNA for the CDR3 is TGTGCCATCTGGGGACAGGGCGGAACTGAAGCTTTCTTT. Protein: CAIWGQGGTEAFF.

The chain joins TRBV3-1 to TRBJ2-2; TRBD1 might be the D (6 bases). The length of the CDR3 is 16 residues. V dropped 0 bases and J dropped 6 bases, with 14 bases sitting between them. The germline gives CDR1 LGHDT, CDR2 YNNKEL (reference sequence). Written as DNA, the CDR3 is TGTGCCAGCAGCCAAGACTGGGGGCAAAGTGCCGGGGAGCTGTTTTTT. This translates into CASSQDWGQSAGELFF.

The sample holds a few counts of this clonotype. This chain uses TRBV20-1 with TRBJ2-7, with D possibly TRBD2 on 5 matching bases. V lost 1 base, J lost 0 bases, and 7 bases lay in between. The CDR3 runs to 13 residues. Germline loops: CDR1 DFQATT, CDR2 SNEGSKA (reference sequence). Here the CDR3 DNA reads TGCAGTGCTAGAGGGACTTTCTCCTACGAGCAGTACTTC. Translated: CSARGTFSYEQYF.

Only a few counts were recorded for this clonotype. The V call is TRBV5-1, the J call TRBJ1-5; D unclear. Between the trimmed V and J ends, which lost 0 bases and 7 bases, there was a span of 8 bases. Germline V CDR1 and CDR2: SGHRS, YFSETQ. The CDR3 consists of 13 residues. CDR3 protein: CASSLVGKQPQHF. CDR3 nucleotide sequence: TGCGCCAGCAGCTTGGTGGGTAAACAGCCCCAGCATTTT.

This clonotype has a handful of counts. The chain is built from TRBV12-3 or TRBV12-4 and TRBJ2-5; no firm D call. The CDR3 length is 14 residues. V was trimmed by 2 bases and J by 5 bases, leaving 12 bases between them. The CDR3 sequence: CASSLLDPTETQYF. The CDR3 region has the DNA TGTGCCAGCAGTTTATTAGACCCGACTGAGACCCAGTACTTC.

The V and J genes are TRBV12-3 or TRBV12-4 and TRBJ2-1, with 12 bases identical to TRBD1. V was pared by 4 bases and J by 9 bases, with 7 bases of the junction left unmatched. This CDR3 contains 15 residues. CDR3 loop: CASSSGGQGAAEQFF. The CDR3 nucleotides read TGTGCCAGCAGTTCGGGGGGACAGGGGGCCGCTGAGCAGTTCTTC.

The chain joins TRBV29-1 to TRBJ2-7; D call uncertain. CDR3 length equals 13 residues. The germline V and J ends were trimmed by 4 bases and 0 bases, with 10 bases remaining between them. Germline V lookup: CDR1 SQVTM, CDR2 ANQGSEA. The CDR3 reads CSVVGSSSYEQYF. The CDR3 region has the DNA TGCAGCGTTGTGGGCAGCAGCTCCTACGAGCAGTACTTC.

V usage is TRBV29-1 and J usage is TRBJ1-1; D possibly corresponds to TRBD1 (6 bases). Germline CDR1 and CDR2: SQVTM and ANQGSEA. V was trimmed by 5 bases and J by 1 base, leaving 11 bases between them. This CDR3 contains 13 residues. CDR3 coding DNA: TGCAGCGTTATAGGGGGAAAGAACACTGAAGCTTTCTTT. It is translated as CSVIGGKNTEAFF. Full variable domain (rest looked up from reference TRBV29-1 and TRBJ1-1): SAVISQKPSRDICQRGTSLTIQCQVDSQVTMMFWYRQQPGQSLTLIATANQGSEATYESGFVIDKFPISRPNLTFSTLTVSNMSPEDSSIYLCSVIGGKNTEAFFGQGTRLTVV.

In its sample, this clonotype was seen many times. This chain joins TRBV6-5 and TRBJ1-5; 7 nucleotides align to TRBD1. The germline V gene has CDR1 MNHEY and CDR2 SVGAGI. V lost 6 bases to trimming and J lost 4 bases; unmatched junction nucleotides: 9. The CDR3 length is 15 residues. CDR3 loop: CASSLTQGVNQPQHF. CDR3 DNA: TGTGCCAGCAGCCTCACTCAGGGGGTGAATCAGCCCCAGCATTTT.

CDR3 sequence (DNA): TGTGCCAGCAGTTTATTGGGTCCGGGTGGCACAGATACGCAGTATTTT. Protein sequence: CASSLLGPGGTDTQYF. The J gene is TRBJ2-3, the V gene TRBV12-3 or TRBV12-4; D gene unclear. CDR3 size: 16 residues. The V end lost 2 bases, the J end lost 1 base, and 13 bases lay between the germline ends.

This clonotype was seen just once. The chain employs TRBV6-2 or TRBV6-3 and TRBJ1-2; 8 bases match TRBD1. V lost 8 bases and J lost 0; bases outside the gene matches: 5. Germline CDR1 MNHEY, CDR2 SVGEGT. The CDR3 sequence is 14 residues long. The CDR3 sequence is CASLRDRSNYGYTF. For the CDR3, the DNA is TGTGCCAGCCTAAGGGACAGGTCTAACTATGGCTACACCTTC.

The table lists this clonotype with a few counts. The chain employs TRBV7-8 and TRBJ2-1, with 14 bases that match TRBD2. The germline V gene has CDR1 SGHVS and CDR2 FQNEAQ. There are 16 residues in the CDR3. After removal of 1 base from V and 4 bases from J, the junction contained 0 bases not matched to a gene. CDR3 protein: CASSLGTSGRYNEQFF. The CDR3 DNA follows: TGTGCCAGCAGCTTAGGGACTAGCGGGAGGTACAATGAGCAGTTCTTC.

This clonotype was seen a handful of times. The chain is built from TRBV6-5 and TRBJ1-1; D is unresolved. Germline CDR1 is MNHEY and CDR2 is SVGAGI. The CDR3 loop spans 14 amino acids. Trimming left V 8 bases short and J 2 bases short, with 15 bases between. CDR3 amino acids: CASHPPRPNTEAFF. CDR3 nucleotide sequence: TGTGCCAGCCACCCCCCCCGTCCAAACACTGAAGCTTTCTTT.

The V gene is TRBV12-3 or TRBV12-4, the J gene TRBJ1-1; D is unresolved. With 6 bases removed from V and 7 bases from J, the gap between germline ends came to 18 bases. This CDR3 spans 14 amino acids. CDR3 nucleotides: TGTGCCAGCAGCCCTCGTGGCAACACCCATGAAGCTTTCTTT. This translates into CASSPRGNTHEAFF.

The gene calls are TRBV14 and TRBJ2-7, with D unclear. Trimming took 3 bases from V and 3 from J, leaving 6 bases between them. The CDR3 spans 12 residues. In germline, CDR1 is SGHDN, CDR2 FVKESK. The DNA for the CDR3 is TGTGCCAGCAGCCACAGGATCTACGAGCAGTACTTC. Translating it yields CASSHRIYEQYF.

The V call is TRBV7-9, the J call TRBJ2-1; tentatively, D is TRBD1 or TRBD2 (5 bases each). Germline V gene lookup returns CDR1 SEHNR and CDR2 FQNEAQ (reference sequence). Between the trimmed V and J ends, which lost 6 bases and 7 bases, there was a span of 16 bases. The CDR3 runs 14 residues. DNA of the CDR3: TGTGCCAGCAGGATCCTGAGGGGTCGGAATGAGCAGTTCTTC. Encoded protein: CASRILRGRNEQFF.

The chain uses TRBV5-5 and TRBJ2-7; a weak D match, TRBD2 (6 bases). Trimming took 2 bases from V and 3 from J, leaving 12 bases between them. The CDR3 sequence is 14 residues long. From germline, CDR1 is SGHKS and CDR2 YYEKEE (reference sequence). The CDR3 nucleotides read TGTGCCAGCAGCTTTGTCCAGGAGGGCTACGAGCAGTACTTC. Translation gives CASSFVQEGYEQYF.

This clonotype was counted many times. The chain recombines TRBV14 with TRBJ1-1, with D possibly being TRBD1 (6 bases). With 4 bases removed from V and 1 base from J, the gap between germline ends came to 10 bases. The CDR3 extends over 14 amino acids. CDR1 is SGHDN, CDR2 FVKESK, per germline. The CDR3 bases are TGTGCCAGCAGCCCCGGGACAAAGAACACTGAAGCTTTCTTT. It is translated as CASSPGTKNTEAFF.